These 12 T cell receptor beta chains came from one sample sequenced in a study of blood T cell repertoires in COVID-19. TCRdb's copy holds only in-frame clones and misses some; the assay was immunoSEQ multiplex PCR. The table lists about 96,000 clones, around 84% of them singletons. The sequenced sample consisted of peripheral blood. All receptors come from a woman aged 55 to 70 with acute or convalescent COVID-19.

Turning to this clone: This specimen includes other DNA sequences encoding the same CDR3. V is TRBV6-1 and J is TRBJ1-2, with D maybe TRBD1 (6 bases). The V end was cut by 2 bases, the J end by 3 bases, with 10 bases between. Germline-derived CDR1 and CDR2 are MNHNS and SASEGT. This CDR3 has 14 residues. The CDR3 is CASSESGQYYGYTF. The CDR3 nucleotides are TGTGCCAGCAGTGAATCCGGACAGTACTATGGCTACACCTTC.

The V gene is TRBV19, the J gene TRBJ2-5, with 14 bases identical to TRBD2. The CDR3 loop spans 14 amino acids. The J segment lost 5 bases and the V segment lost 10 bases, leaving 6 bases of the junction unmatched. Germline V gene sequence: CDR1 LNHDA, CDR2 SQIVND (reference sequence). CDR3 protein: CATTRTSGGETQYF. The CDR3 DNA follows: TGTGCCACCACGAGGACTAGCGGGGGGGAGACCCAGTACTTC.

The CDR3 reads CASSYDRNSNQPQHF. The CDR3 region has the DNA TGTGCCAGCAGTTACGACAGGAATAGCAATCAGCCCCAGCATTTT. V gene TRBV6-5 combines with J gene TRBJ1-5; TRBD1 is a possible D gene (6 bases). Germline V CDR1 and CDR2: MNHEY, SVGAGI. The CDR3 extends over 15 amino acids. With 2 bases removed from V and 0 bases from J, the gap between germline ends came to 8 bases.

CDR3 in DNA: TGTGCCAGCAGCGGGACACCGAGCTCTGGAAACACCATATATTTT. It specifies CASSGTPSSGNTIYF. The chain joins TRBV9 to TRBJ1-3, with D possibly matching TRBD1 (5 bases). This CDR3 has 15 amino acids. Germline-derived CDR1 and CDR2 are SGDLS and YYNGEE. Deletions cut 3 bases from V and 0 bases from J, with 10 bases between.

V is TRBV13 and J is TRBJ2-5; TRBD2 matches at 10 bases. The CDR3 has 15 residues. V trimming: 5 bases; J trimming: 2 bases; junction bases outside the gene matches: 5. Germline V gene sequence: CDR1 PRHDT, CDR2 FYEKMQ (reference sequence). The CDR3 region has the DNA TGTGCCAGCAGCGTTCAGCGGGGGGGACAAGAGACCCAGTACTTC. Its translation is CASSVQRGGQETQYF.

The chain has TRBV4-1 and TRBJ2-5, with D maybe TRBD2 (5 bases). Germline assignment: CDR1 MGHRA and CDR2 YSYEKL. The length of the CDR3 is 15 residues. V shed 4 bases and J shed 3 bases, with 15 bases lying between them. The DNA of the CDR3 is TGCGCCAGCAGCCTCGCAGCGGTGAAAGAAGAGACCCAGTACTTC. This gives the protein CASSLAAVKEETQYF.

CDR3 sequence (DNA): TGTGCCAGCAGTGCGACCCTCGGGACAGGTGCCCGGACAGAGACCCAGTACTTC. This translates into CASSATLGTGARTETQYF. The chain employs TRBV6-1 and TRBJ2-5, with 8 bases that match TRBD1. Germline V gene sequence: CDR1 MNHNS, CDR2 SASEGT. V dropped 4 bases and J dropped 4; count of bases not matched to a gene: 17. This CDR3 contains 18 residues.

The chain combines TRBV27 with TRBJ1-2, with D perhaps TRBD1 (5 bases). The V end was cut by 3 bases, the J end by 3 bases, with 11 bases between. The CDR3 loop spans 14 amino acids. Germline-derived CDR1 and CDR2 are MNHEY and SMNVEV (reference sequence). The CDR3 coding sequence is TGTGCCAGCAGTTTTTCCAGGGTTGACTATGGCTACACCTTC. Translation gives CASSFSRVDYGYTF.

CDR3 sequence (DNA): TGTGCCAGCAGCCCCCTCCGGGTAGCCCCAAACAATGAGCAGTTCTTC. This translates into CASSPLRVAPNNEQFF. The chain links TRBV3-1 (or the pseudogene TRBV3-2) to TRBJ2-1; D is unclear. Trimming took 4 bases from V and 5 from J, leaving 18 bases between them. In germline, CDR1 is LGHDT, CDR2 YNNKEL (reference sequence). CDR3 length: 16 residues.

In its sample, this clone was seen once. The chain couples TRBV5-1 to TRBJ2-1; 9 bases are shared with TRBD1. CDR3 size: 15 residues. Germline V gives CDR1 SGHRS, CDR2 YFSETQ. The V and J ends lost 4 bases and 2 bases, in that order; junction bases with no gene match: 4. The CDR3 coding sequence is TGCGCCAGCAGCGTCGGGACAGGGACCTACAATGAGCAGTTCTTC. Protein product: CASSVGTGTYNEQFF.

Concerning this clone: This specimen includes other DNA sequences encoding the same CDR3. V and J are TRBV5-1 and TRBJ1-3; D ambiguous. From germline, CDR1 is SGHRS and CDR2 YFSETQ. This CDR3 region has 14 residues. V shed 4 bases and J shed 0 bases, with 8 bases lying between them. The DNA for the CDR3 is TGCGCCAGCAGCCTCGGAGGCTCTGGAAACACCATATATTTT. Protein: CASSLGGSGNTIYF.

The chain employs TRBV19 and TRBJ1-2; a weak D match, TRBD1 (6 bases). The CDR3 sequence is 13 residues long. The germline V and J ends were trimmed by 5 bases and 8 bases, with 15 bases remaining between them. Germline CDR1 is LNHDA and CDR2 is SQIVND (reference sequence). Here the CDR3 reads CASSGLDQGGYTF. CDR3 coding DNA: TGTGCCAGTAGTGGGTTGGATCAGGGGGGCTACACCTTC. The whole variable domain, remainder taken from reference TRBV19 and TRBJ1-2, is DGGITQSPKYLFRKEGQNVTLSCEQNLNHDAMYWYRQDPGQGLRLIYYSQIVNDFQKGDIAEGYSVSREKKESFPLTVTSAQKNPTAFYLCASSGLDQGGYTFGSGTRLTVV.